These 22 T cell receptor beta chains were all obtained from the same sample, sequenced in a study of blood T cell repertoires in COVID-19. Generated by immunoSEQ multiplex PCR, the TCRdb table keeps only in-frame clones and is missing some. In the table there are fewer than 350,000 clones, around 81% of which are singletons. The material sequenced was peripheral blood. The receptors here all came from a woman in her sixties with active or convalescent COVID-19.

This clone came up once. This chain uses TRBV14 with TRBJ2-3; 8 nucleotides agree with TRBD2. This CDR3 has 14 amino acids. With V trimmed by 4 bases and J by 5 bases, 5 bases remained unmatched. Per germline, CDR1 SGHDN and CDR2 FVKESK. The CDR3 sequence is CASSPAGVRDTQYF. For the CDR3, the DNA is TGTGCCAGCAGCCCAGCGGGGGTAAGAGATACGCAGTATTTT.

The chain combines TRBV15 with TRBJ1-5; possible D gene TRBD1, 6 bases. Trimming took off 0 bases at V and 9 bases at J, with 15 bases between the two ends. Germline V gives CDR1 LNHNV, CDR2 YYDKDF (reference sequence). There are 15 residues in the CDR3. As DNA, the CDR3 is TGTGCCACCAGCAGAGAAGCAGGGGTCTCGTGGCCCCAGCATTTT. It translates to CATSREAGVSWPQHF.

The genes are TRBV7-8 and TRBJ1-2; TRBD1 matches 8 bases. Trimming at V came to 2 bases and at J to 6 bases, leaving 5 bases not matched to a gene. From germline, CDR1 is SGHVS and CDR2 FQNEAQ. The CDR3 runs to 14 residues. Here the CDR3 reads CASSLIGQGDGYTF. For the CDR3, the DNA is TGTGCCAGCAGCTTAATTGGACAGGGAGATGGCTACACCTTC.

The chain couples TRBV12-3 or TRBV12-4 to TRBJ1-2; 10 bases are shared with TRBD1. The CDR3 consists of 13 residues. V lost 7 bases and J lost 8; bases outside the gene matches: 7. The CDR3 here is CASTMGQGLGYTF. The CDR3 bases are TGTGCCAGCACGATGGGACAGGGGCTCGGCTACACCTTC.

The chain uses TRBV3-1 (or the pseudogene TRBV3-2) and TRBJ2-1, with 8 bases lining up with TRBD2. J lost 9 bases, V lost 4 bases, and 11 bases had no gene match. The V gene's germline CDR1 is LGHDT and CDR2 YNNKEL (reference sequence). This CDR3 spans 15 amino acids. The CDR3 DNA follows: TGTGCCAGCAGCCTATCGCGGGGGGACTCTCGTGAGCAGTTCTTC. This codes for CASSLSRGDSREQFF.

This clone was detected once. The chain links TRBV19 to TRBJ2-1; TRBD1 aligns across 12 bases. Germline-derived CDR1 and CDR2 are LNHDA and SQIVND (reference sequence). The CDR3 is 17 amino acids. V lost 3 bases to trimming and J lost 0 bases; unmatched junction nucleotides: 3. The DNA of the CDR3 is TGTGCCAGTAGTATCCGGGACAGGGGGCTCTCCTACAATGAGCAGTTCTTC. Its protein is CASSIRDRGLSYNEQFF.

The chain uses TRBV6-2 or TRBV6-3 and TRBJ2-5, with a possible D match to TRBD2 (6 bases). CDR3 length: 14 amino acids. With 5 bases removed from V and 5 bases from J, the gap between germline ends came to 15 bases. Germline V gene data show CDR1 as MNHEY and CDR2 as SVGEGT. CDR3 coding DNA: TGTGCCAGCAGTGCCCTCACGGGGAGGGAGACCCAGTACTTC. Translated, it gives CASSALTGRETQYF.

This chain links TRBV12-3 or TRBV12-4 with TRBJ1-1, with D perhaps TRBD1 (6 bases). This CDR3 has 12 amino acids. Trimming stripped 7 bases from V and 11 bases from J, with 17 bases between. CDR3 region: CASNPSQGPAFF. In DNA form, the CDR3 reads TGTGCCAGCAACCCTTCCCAGGGGCCGGCTTTCTTT.

The CDR3 is CASSQDRVLGGYTF. The CDR3 nucleotides read TGCGCCAGCAGCCAAGATCGGGTTCTGGGTGGCTACACCTTC. The chain combines TRBV4-3 with TRBJ1-2; D call uncertain. The CDR3 loop spans 14 amino acids. The V and J ends lost 0 bases and 7 bases respectively, with 12 bases between them. Germline assignment: CDR1 LGHNA and CDR2 YSLEER.

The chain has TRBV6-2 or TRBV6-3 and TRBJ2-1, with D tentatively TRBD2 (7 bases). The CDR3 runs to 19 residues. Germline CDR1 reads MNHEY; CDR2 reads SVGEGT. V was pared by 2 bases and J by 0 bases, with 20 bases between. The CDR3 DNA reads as TGTGCCAGCAGTTACCCCGTGCGGGGGCACCTGTTCTCCTACAATGAGCAGTTCTTC. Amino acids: CASSYPVRGHLFSYNEQFF.

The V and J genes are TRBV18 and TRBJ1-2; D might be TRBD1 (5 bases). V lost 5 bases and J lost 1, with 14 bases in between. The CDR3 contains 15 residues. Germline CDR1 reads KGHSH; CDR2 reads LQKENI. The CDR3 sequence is CASSATGGYNYGYTF. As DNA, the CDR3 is TGTGCCAGCTCAGCAACCGGGGGTTATAACTATGGCTACACCTTC.

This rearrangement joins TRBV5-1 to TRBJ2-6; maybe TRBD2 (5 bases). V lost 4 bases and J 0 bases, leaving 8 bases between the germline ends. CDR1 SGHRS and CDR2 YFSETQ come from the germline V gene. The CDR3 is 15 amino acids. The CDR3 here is CASSPTSSGANVLTF. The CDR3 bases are TGCGCCAGCAGCCCCACTAGCTCTGGGGCCAACGTCCTGACTTTC.

CDR3 nucleotides: TGTGCCTGGAGAGGGAGAGGTTTTCCAGGAACCGGGGAGCTGTTTTTT. It encodes CAWRGRGFPGTGELFF. The chain employs TRBV30 and TRBJ2-2; D is possibly TRBD2 (5 bases). CDR1 is GTSNPN, CDR2 SVGIG, per germline (reference sequence). The CDR3 covers 16 residues. Trimming removed 3 bases from V and 5 bases from J, with 19 bases in between.

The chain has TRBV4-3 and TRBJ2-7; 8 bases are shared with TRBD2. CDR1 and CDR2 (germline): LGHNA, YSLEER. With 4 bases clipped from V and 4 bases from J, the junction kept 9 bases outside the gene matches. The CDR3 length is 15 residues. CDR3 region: CASSRDGSGVYEQYF. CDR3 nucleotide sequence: TGCGCCAGCAGCCGCGACGGTAGCGGGGTATACGAGCAGTACTTC.

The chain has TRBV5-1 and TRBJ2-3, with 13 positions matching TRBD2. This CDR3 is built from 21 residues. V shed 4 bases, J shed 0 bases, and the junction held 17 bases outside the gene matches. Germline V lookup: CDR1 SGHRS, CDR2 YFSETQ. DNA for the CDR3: TGCGCCAGCAGCAAATCCATAGGGACTAGCGGGGATTTCGCTAGCACAGATACGCAGTATTTT. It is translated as CASSKSIGTSGDFASTDTQYF.

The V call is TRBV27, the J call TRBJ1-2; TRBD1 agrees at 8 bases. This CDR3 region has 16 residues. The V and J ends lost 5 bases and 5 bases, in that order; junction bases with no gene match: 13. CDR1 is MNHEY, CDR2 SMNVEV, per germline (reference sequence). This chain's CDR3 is CASSPTPRTGRYGYTF. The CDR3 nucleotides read TGTGCCAGCAGTCCTACCCCCAGGACAGGGCGATATGGCTACACCTTC.

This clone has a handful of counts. The CDR3 reads CASSQDRNSPLHF. The CDR3 coding sequence is TGTGCCAGCAGCCAAGACAGGAATTCACCCCTCCACTTT. The V call is TRBV3-1 (or the pseudogene TRBV3-2), the J call TRBJ1-6; no clear D gene. V lost 0 bases and J 7 bases, leaving 4 bases between the germline ends. Germline CDR1 and CDR2: LGHDT and YNNKEL (reference sequence). CDR3 length: 13 residues.

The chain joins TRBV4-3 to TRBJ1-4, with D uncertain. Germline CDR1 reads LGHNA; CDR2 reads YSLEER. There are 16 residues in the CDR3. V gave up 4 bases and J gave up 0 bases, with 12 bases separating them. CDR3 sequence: CASSRWNRATNEKLFF. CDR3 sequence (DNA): TGCGCCAGCAGCCGCTGGAACCGGGCAACTAATGAAAAACTGTTTTTT.

CDR3 sequence (DNA): TGTGCCAGCAGCCAAGTACTGTCTAGCGGGGGTCCAGGTATCTCTGAGACCCAGTACTTC. It specifies CASSQVLSSGGPGISETQYF. The rearrangement links TRBV4-2 to TRBJ2-5; 10 bases match TRBD2. V shed 1 base, J shed 5 bases, and the junction held 19 bases outside the gene matches. Per the germline V gene, CDR1 is LGHNA and CDR2 is YNFKEQ. This CDR3 is built from 20 residues.

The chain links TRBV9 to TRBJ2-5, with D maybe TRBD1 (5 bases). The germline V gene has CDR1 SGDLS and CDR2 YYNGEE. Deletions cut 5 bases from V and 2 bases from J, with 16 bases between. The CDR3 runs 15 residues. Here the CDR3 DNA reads TGTGCCAGCAGTAAATTAGGGGCAGGGCAAGAGACCCAGTACTTC. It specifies CASSKLGAGQETQYF.

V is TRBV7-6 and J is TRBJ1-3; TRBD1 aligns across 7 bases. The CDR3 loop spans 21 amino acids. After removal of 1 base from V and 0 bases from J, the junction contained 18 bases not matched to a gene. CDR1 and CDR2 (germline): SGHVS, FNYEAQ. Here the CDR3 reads CASSLVSSVAGGHNSGNTIYF. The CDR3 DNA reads TGTGCCAGCAGCTTAGTGTCAAGCGTCGCAGGGGGACATAACTCTGGAAACACCATATATTTT.

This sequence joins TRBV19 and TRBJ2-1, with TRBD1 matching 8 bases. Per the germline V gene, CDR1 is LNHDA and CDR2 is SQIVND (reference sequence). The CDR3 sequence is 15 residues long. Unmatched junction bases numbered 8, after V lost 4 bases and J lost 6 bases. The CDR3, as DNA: TGTGCCAGTAGTAAGACAGGGGCCCTCGGCAATGAGCAGTTCTTC. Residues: CASSKTGALGNEQFF. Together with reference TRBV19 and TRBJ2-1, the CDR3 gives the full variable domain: DGGITQSPKYLFRKEGQNVTLSCEQNLNHDAMYWYRQDPGQGLRLIYYSQIVNDFQKGDIAEGYSVSREKKESFPLTVTSAQKNPTAFYLCASSKTGALGNEQFFGPGTRLTVL.